The T cell receptor (beta chain) under discussion was sequenced for a study of blood T cell repertoires in COVID-19. Study-level information: The United States, Italy and Spain supplied acute and convalescent COVID-19 samples.

Germline V gene lookup returns CDR1 KGHDR and CDR2 SFDVKD. Trimming left V 9 bases short and J 4 bases short, with 15 bases between. The CDR3 runs 14 residues. Profiled with immunoSEQ multiplex PCR; TCRdb holds only in-frame clones, not every one. The sample has roughly 500,000 clones, approximately 87% seen once. The chain combines TRBV24-1 with TRBJ1-5; D is perhaps TRBD1 (5 bases). Input material: PBMCs or T cells enriched from blood (not recorded which). The receptor was isolated from a woman aged 40-49 years who had recovered from COVID-19. CDR3 in amino acids: CATGGDGSNQPQHF. CDR3 sequence (DNA): TGTGCCACCGGGGGGGACGGGAGTAATCAGCCCCAGCATTTT.